This T cell receptor beta chain is from a study of blood T cell repertoires in COVID-19. Study summary: PBMCs, B-cell-depleted T cells, or T cells were the source of the cDNA or gDNA that made up the material.

TCRdb's copy holds only in-frame clones and misses some; the assay was immunoSEQ multiplex PCR. The top ten hold approximately 5.3% of the sample, which has approximately 300,000 clones, around 87% seen once. This CDR3 comprises 18 residues. Germline CDR1 MNHEY, CDR2 SVGEGT. The V and J ends lost 6 bases and 7 bases, in that order; junction bases with no gene match: 14. Participants' reported clinical history set cohort assignment. Two negative PCRs, clearance, or symptom resolution were required of recovered Cohort 3 donors. Sequenced sample: PBMCs or T cells enriched from blood (not recorded which). The chain is built from TRBV6-2 or TRBV6-3 and TRBJ2-2; TRBD2 matches at 13 bases. The receptor comes from a woman aged 25 to 45 who had recovered from COVID-19. CDR3 in amino acids: CASSAGAGTSGVGGELFF. In DNA, the CDR3 is TGTGCCAGCAGCGCCGGGGCCGGGACTAGCGGGGTTGGCGGGGAGCTGTTTTTT.